The clone carrying this TCR beta chain was detected ten times or more. What it binds is not known. This entry is derived from a study of spatial heterogeneity in lung cancer. Findings of the study overall: One measure, the expanded intratumoral alpha and beta TCR count, tracked tumor mutation counts. Coverage was estimated at around 7.3% of tumor T cells for alpha chains and about 13% for beta chains.

TCR cDNA molecules were tagged individually, and each one carried a unique molecular identifier. TCRdb used MiXCR to reprocess the 5' RACE reads, holding one entry per CDR3 protein. This sample yields about 100,000 distinct CDR3 sequences, of which 3.5% to 5% are seen a single time; 21% belongs to the top ten. Time point in this sample: sample taken at primary tumor resection. 72 TRACERx patients with early, untreated non-small cell lung cancer donated samples. The authors sequenced whole RNA from tumor, nontumor lung or frozen PBMC without sorting. V was trimmed by 5 bases and J by 0 bases, leaving 16 bases between them. Germline V lookup: CDR1 SGHTA, CDR2 FQGNSA. The CDR3 has 16 residues.

The clonotype was recovered from a male donor with early-stage non-small cell lung cancer. The source material was lung tumor tissue, sampled at surgery. The V call is TRBV7-2, the J call TRBJ1-2; TRBD1 might be the D (6 bases). In DNA form, the CDR3 reads TGTGCCAGCAGCCCAGGGACATTTCGTGCTAACTATGGCTACACCTTC. It codes for CASSPGTFRANYGYTF.